Presented here are 21 T cell receptor beta chains from one specimen sequenced in a study of T cells in women clearing cervical HPV infection. TCRdb's copy holds only in-frame clones and misses some; the assay was immunoSEQ multiplex PCR. This sample's table has under 50,000 clones. Sequencing was carried out using blood buffy coat. The source of these receptors is a woman between 18 and 75 years old with a cervical HPV16 infection that either progressed to CIN3+ or cleared (not recorded which).

Of note for this clone: The missing CDR3 end, 3 residues past where the read stops, is filled in from the germline J gene. This chain links TRBV20-1 with TRBJ2-7; D is ambiguous. Per germline, CDR1 DFQATT and CDR2 SNEGSKA (reference sequence). This CDR3 spans 11 amino acids. V was shortened by 3 bases and J by 2 bases, with 5 bases between the two germline ends. The chain's CDR3 is CSARGPYEQYF. The covered CDR3 bases are TGCAGTGCTAGGGGCCCCTACGAG.

With respect to this clone: The read terminates 3 residues ahead of where the CDR3 ends, so the germline J gene completes it. The V gene is TRBV7-9, the J gene TRBJ1-1, with TRBD1 matching 9 bases. The V and J ends lost 3 bases and 2 bases, in that order; junction bases with no gene match: 1. From germline, CDR1 is SEHNR and CDR2 FQNEAQ (reference sequence). This CDR3 spans 14 amino acids. CDR3 DNA, as far as it was read: TGTGCCAGCAGCTTGGGACAGGGTAACACTGAA. The encoded protein is CASSLGQGNTE. The entire CDR3 reads CASSLGQGNTEAFF.

A note on this clone: The read halts 3 residues ahead of the CDR3 end, with the missing end drawn from the germline J gene. The gene calls are TRBV7-7 and TRBJ2-1, with 7 positions matching TRBD1. There are 13 residues in the CDR3. The germline gives CDR1 SSHAT, CDR2 FNYEAQ (reference sequence). V dropped 5 bases and J dropped 7; count of bases not matched to a gene: 5. The sequenced part of the CDR3 DNA is TGTGCCAGCAGCCCGGCAGGGGGTAATGAG. Encoded protein: CASSPAGGNE. The full CDR3 protein is CASSPAGGNEQFF.

Comment on this clone: Read sequence stops 3 residues before the CDR3 end, and the germline J gene provides the missing end. This chain links TRBV6-2 or TRBV6-3 with TRBJ2-7, with 11 bases lining up with TRBD2. CDR1 and CDR2 (germline): MNHEY, SVGEGT. The CDR3 has 14 amino acids. The junction had 3 bases not matched to a gene; V was cut back by 6 bases and J by 2 bases. The covered CDR3 bases are TGTGCCAGCAGGGGGACTAGCGGTACCTACGAG. Residues: CASRGTSGTYE. The full-length CDR3 reads as CASRGTSGTYEQYF.

As regards this clone: The read ends 3 residues early relative to the CDR3; the germline J gene fills the gap. The chain is built from TRBV4-2 and TRBJ2-5; 7 positions agree with TRBD2. Germline CDR1 and CDR2: LGHNA and YNFKEQ. This CDR3 is 14 amino acids long. Losses at the gene ends were 4 bases for V and 2 bases for J; bases not matched to a gene: 4. The sequenced CDR3 bases are TGTGCCAGCAGCCCGGGGAGGGCGCAAGAGACC. Protein sequence: CASSPGRAQET. The CDR3 as a whole reads CASSPGRAQETQYF.

The CDR3 spells CASSIAGAGDFYGYTF. The sequenced CDR3 bases are TGTGCCAGTAGTATAGCAGGAGCGGGAGACTTTTATGGC. This sequence joins TRBV19 and TRBJ1-2, with unresolved D. The sequence runs out 3 residues before the end of the CDR3; the remainder is reconstructed from the germline J gene. V shed 1 base and J shed 5 bases, with 17 bases lying between them. This CDR3 has 16 amino acids. Per germline, CDR1 LNHDA and CDR2 SQIVND (reference sequence).

Concerning this clone itself: The read ends 3 residues shy of where the CDR3 ends; the end is completed using the germline J gene. This sample also contains other DNA sequences that code for the same CDR3. The rearrangement uses TRBV7-9 and TRBJ2-1; 8 bases align to TRBD1. The V segment lost 5 bases and the J segment 7 bases; nucleotides outside the gene matches: 7. There are 14 residues in the CDR3. Looked up from germline, CDR1 is SEHNR and CDR2 is FQNEAQ (reference sequence). CDR3 DNA (partial): TGTGCCAGCAGCCCCGGGACAGGTGCTAATGAG. Translation: CASSPGTGANE. The full CDR3 protein reads CASSPGTGANEQFF.

On this clone itself: The read ends 3 residues before the CDR3 terminus; that terminus is restored from the germline J gene. V usage is TRBV11-1 and J usage is TRBJ2-1; D is ambiguous. With 0 bases removed from V and 3 bases from J, the gap between germline ends came to 3 bases. The CDR3 contains 13 residues. The germline CDR1 and CDR2 sequences are SGHAT and FQDESV (reference sequence). The sequenced part of the CDR3 DNA is TGTGCCAGCAGCTTAGCCCGCTACAATGAG. It is translated as CASSLARYNE. The CDR3 in its entirety is CASSLARYNEQFF. The complete variable domain, with remaining parts taken from reference TRBV11-1 and TRBJ2-1, reads EAEVAQSPRYKITEKSQAVAFWCDPISGHATLYWYRQILGQGPELLVQFQDESVVDDSQLPKDRFSAERLKGVDSTLKIQPAELGDSAMYLCASSLARYNEQFFGPGTRLTVL.

As for this clone: The read falls 3 residues short of the CDR3 end, and the missing part is taken from the germline J gene. This chain joins TRBV19 and TRBJ2-3, with D hard to call. Germline values: CDR1 LNHDA, CDR2 SQIVND (reference sequence). The CDR3 spans 11 residues. V gave up 6 bases and J gave up 7 bases, with 8 bases separating them. The CDR3 reads CASSRVYTQYF. Incomplete CDR3 DNA: TGTGCCAGTAGCCGGGTCTATACG.

Comments on this clone: The read falls 3 residues short of the CDR3 end, and the missing part is taken from the germline J gene. V gene TRBV14 combines with J gene TRBJ1-2; maybe TRBD1 (6 bases). CDR1 is SGHDN, CDR2 FVKESK, per germline. CDR3 length: 15 amino acids. Incomplete CDR3 DNA: TGTGCCAGCAGCCAAGGGGGGCCCCAAATCGGCGGC. It translates to CASSQGGPQIGG. The entire CDR3 protein is CASSQGGPQIGGYTF.

About this clone: Read coverage stops 3 residues before the CDR3 terminus; the germline J gene supplies the remainder. The chain recombines TRBV19 with TRBJ2-5; TRBD1 matches at 7 bases. The CDR3 length is 14 residues. In germline, CDR1 is LNHDA, CDR2 SQIVND (reference sequence). J lost 7 bases, V lost 3 bases, and 8 bases had no gene match. The CDR3 here is CASSITWGQRTQYF. Incomplete CDR3 DNA: TGTGCCAGTAGTATTACGTGGGGACAGAGGACC.

The CDR3 bases that were read are TGTGCCAGCAGCTCCAGCTCCTACGAG. Amino acids: CASSSSSYE. The full CDR3 sequence reads CASSSSSYEQYF. The rearrangement joins TRBV7-2 to TRBJ2-7; no firm D call. The CDR3 extends 3 residues past the end of the read, so its final part is completed from the germline J gene. CDR3 size: 12 residues. The germline V gene has CDR1 SGHTA and CDR2 FQGNSA. V lost 4 bases and J 0 bases, leaving 4 bases between the germline ends.

Notes on this clone: The read is 3 residues too short to cover the CDR3 end, so that end is filled in from the germline J gene. The V gene is TRBV14, the J gene TRBJ2-3; D may be TRBD2 (5 bases). The CDR3 consists of 14 residues. Germline V CDR1 and CDR2: SGHDN, FVKESK. Incomplete CDR3 DNA: TGTGCCAGCAGCCGACTGGACTCTCAAGAGACG. Translated: CASSRLDSQET. The whole CDR3 is CASSRLDSQETQYF.

Judged by frequency, this clone is medium-sized. The part of the CDR3 DNA that was read is TGCGCCAGCAGCTTGTCCCCCCAGAGCGGGGCAGATACG. It yields the protein CASSLSPQSGADT. From start to end, the CDR3 is CASSLSPQSGADTQYF. The rearrangement joins TRBV5-1 to TRBJ2-3; 7 bases are a match to TRBD2. The CDR3 is cut off 3 residues early in the read; its end comes from the germline J gene. Unmatched junction bases numbered 9, after V lost 1 base and J lost 4 bases. This CDR3 contains 16 residues. Germline loops: CDR1 SGHRS, CDR2 YFSETQ. The full variable domain, with the rest looked up from reference TRBV5-1 and TRBJ2-3, is KAGVTQTPRYLIKTRGQQVTLSCSPISGHRSVSWYQQTPGQGLQFLFEYFSETQRNKGNFPGRFSGRQFSNSRSEMNVSTLELGDSALYLCASSLSPQSGADTQYFGPGTRLTVL.

Comments on this clone: A read error may account for a junction end that differs from germline. The read halts 3 residues ahead of the CDR3 end, with the missing end drawn from the germline J gene. The chain combines TRBV6-2 or TRBV6-3 with TRBJ1-5; TRBD1 matches at 7 bases. Germline CDR1 is MNHEY and CDR2 is SVGEGT. The CDR3 runs to 14 residues. CDR3 sequence reads: CASSPDRDNQPQHF. The CDR3 DNA, read in part, is TGTGCTAGCAGTCCCGACAGGGACAATCAGCCC.

Incomplete CDR3 DNA: TGTGCCAGCCGTGCACAGGGTGATTCACCC. Its protein product is CASRAQGDSP. The entire CDR3 sequence reads CASRAQGDSPLHF. The chain carries TRBV19 and TRBJ1-6; tentatively, D is TRBD1 (6 bases). The observed sequence ends 3 residues before the CDR3 terminus, with the missing tail filled in from the germline J gene. V lost 9 bases and J lost 8, with 14 bases in between. The CDR3 contains 13 residues. In germline, CDR1 is LNHDA, CDR2 SQIVND (reference sequence).

With regard to this clone: The DNA ends 3 residues before the CDR3 does, and the rest of the CDR3 is filled in from the germline J gene. The chain combines TRBV7-6 with TRBJ1-1; weak D call: TRBD1 (6 bases). V was cut by 5 bases and J by 5 bases, with 12 bases left in between. From germline, CDR1 is SGHVS and CDR2 FNYEAQ. This CDR3 is built from 13 residues. The part of the CDR3 DNA that was read is TGTGCCAGCAGCCCCAGGGGAGAGACTGAA. Translation: CASSPRGETE. The entire CDR3 protein reads CASSPRGETEAFF.

Details on this clone: The read terminates 3 residues ahead of where the CDR3 ends, so the germline J gene completes it. The chain combines TRBV19 with TRBJ2-5; D not certain. The CDR3 covers 13 residues. Looked up from germline, CDR1 is LNHDA and CDR2 is SQIVND (reference sequence). Trimming stripped 4 bases from V and 0 bases from J, with 6 bases between. The CDR3 DNA, read in part, is TGTGCCAGTAGTAGGGCGTACCAAGAGACC. It is translated as CASSRAYQET. The full CDR3 is CASSRAYQETQYF.

Of note for this clone: The read gets to within 3 residues of the CDR3 end, and the germline J gene fills in the rest. J is TRBJ2-4 and V is TRBV19, with D possibly TRBD1 on 6 matching bases. The length of the CDR3 is 15 residues. Germline loops: CDR1 LNHDA, CDR2 SQIVND (reference sequence). The chain's CDR3 is CASSRFRGSGYGQYF. The sequenced part of the CDR3 DNA is TGTGCCAGTAGTCGCTTCAGGGGTAGTGGCTATGGT. Looking up the rest from reference TRBV19 and TRBJ2-4 gives the full variable domain: DGGITQSPKYLFRKEGQNVTLSCEQNLNHDAMYWYRQDPGQGLRLIYYSQIVNDFQKGDIAEGYSVSREKKESFPLTVTSAQKNPTAFYLCASSRFRGSGYGQYFGAGTRLSVL.

About this clone: The CDR3 end lies 3 residues beyond the end of the read and is filled in from the germline J gene. This sample includes further DNA sequences coding for the same CDR3. The V and J genes are TRBV19 and TRBJ1-3; 11 positions agree with TRBD1. Trimming at V came to 5 bases and at J to 3 bases, leaving 6 bases not matched to a gene. The germline gives CDR1 LNHDA, CDR2 SQIVND (reference sequence). This CDR3 contains 16 residues. This CDR3 is CASSLRTGGSGNTIYF. The covered CDR3 bases are TGTGCCAGTAGTCTGAGGACAGGGGGCAGTGGAAACACC. The variable domain in full, completed from reference TRBV19 and TRBJ1-3, reads DGGITQSPKYLFRKEGQNVTLSCEQNLNHDAMYWYRQDPGQGLRLIYYSQIVNDFQKGDIAEGYSVSREKKESFPLTVTSAQKNPTAFYLCASSLRTGGSGNTIYFGEGSWLTVV.

About this clone itself: The read ends 3 residues before the CDR3 terminus; that terminus is restored from the germline J gene. The chain links TRBV5-1 to TRBJ2-7; the D gene is possibly TRBD1 (6 bases). The V gene's germline CDR1 is SGHRS and CDR2 YFSETQ. There are 14 residues in the CDR3. The V end was cut by 4 bases, the J end by 0 bases, with 11 bases between. The CDR3 region is CASSRGQNSYEQYF. The CDR3 DNA, read in part, is TGCGCCAGCAGCCGTGGACAGAACTCCTACGAG. The complete variable domain, with remaining parts taken from reference TRBV5-1 and TRBJ2-7, reads KAGVTQTPRYLIKTRGQQVTLSCSPISGHRSVSWYQQTPGQGLQFLFEYFSETQRNKGNFPGRFSGRQFSNSRSEMNVSTLELGDSALYLCASSRGQNSYEQYFGPGTRLTVT.